This T cell receptor beta chain was observed in a study of cytomegalovirus exposure and HLA in healthy donors. About the research overall: A prior study identified approximately 110 million unique TCR beta sequences from about 180 million T cells. Study findings and constraints: Presence/absence analyses assumed roughly uniform sequencing depth across donors.

PCR employed 60 Vbeta and 13 Jbeta primers. Generated by immunoSEQ multiplex PCR, the TCRdb table keeps only in-frame clones and is missing some. The table shows about 200,000 clones, with roughly 87% occurring only once. Of note for this clone: The antigen is undetermined.

The CDR3 has 13 residues. In germline, CDR1 is LNHNV, CDR2 YYDKDF (reference sequence). Trimming left V 6 bases short and J 3 bases short, with 11 bases between. This sequence originates from a man between 40 and 49 years old in good health and CMV-seropositive. Input material: PBMCs. V usage is TRBV15 and J usage is TRBJ2-5; D possibly corresponds to TRBD2 (6 bases). The CDR3 loop is CATRPGTEETQYF. The CDR3 DNA is TGTGCCACCAGACCCGGGACTGAAGAGACCCAGTACTTC.